The 8 T cell receptor beta chains given below trace back to one sample, sequenced in a study of blood T cell repertoires in COVID-19. Sequencing was performed with immunoSEQ multiplex PCR; in TCRdb, only in-frame clones are kept and a portion is missing. The data hold under 250,000 clones, with approximately 85% observed a single time. The sample consisted of peripheral blood. The receptor set was obtained from a woman of 80 years or more with COVID-19, enrolled during active disease.

The rearrangement joins TRBV28 to TRBJ2-1, with 11 bases fitting TRBD2. Germline CDR1 reads MDHEN; CDR2 reads SYDVKM. Unmatched junction bases numbered 8, after V lost 3 bases and J lost 4 bases. CDR3 length: 17 residues. CDR3 amino acids: CASSFLAGGSRYNEQFF. CDR3 coding DNA: TGTGCCAGCAGTTTTTTAGCGGGGGGGAGTAGGTACAATGAGCAGTTCTTC.

This clone was counted once. The chain carries TRBV12-3 or TRBV12-4 and TRBJ2-5, with 7 bases lining up with TRBD1. This CDR3 has 12 residues. With V trimmed by 2 bases and J by 10 bases, 4 bases remained unmatched. CDR3 loop: CASSLFGDSQYF. The DNA for the CDR3 is TGTGCCAGCAGTTTATTTGGGGACAGCCAGTACTTC.

This clone appeared a few times. The chain uses TRBV19 and TRBJ1-1; 8 positions match TRBD1. Germline CDR1 is LNHDA and CDR2 is SQIVND (reference sequence). The CDR3 has 16 amino acids. V was pared by 4 bases and J by 7 bases, with 14 bases of the junction left unmatched. CDR3 region: CASSRVAGGASGEAFF. CDR3 sequence (DNA): TGTGCCAGTAGTAGAGTGGCAGGGGGCGCGAGTGGTGAAGCTTTCTTT.

The chain links TRBV7-2 to TRBJ1-3; possible D gene TRBD1, 5 bases. Trimming took off 4 bases at V and 0 bases at J, with 10 bases between the two ends. The CDR3 is made up of 15 amino acids. Germline V gives CDR1 SGHTA, CDR2 FQGNSA. This CDR3 is CASSSDMSSGNTIYF. The CDR3, as DNA: TGTGCCAGCAGCTCGGACATGAGCTCTGGAAACACCATATATTTT.

The V call is TRBV3-1 (or the pseudogene TRBV3-2), the J call TRBJ2-5; no firm D call. V was trimmed by 2 bases and J by 2 bases, leaving 9 bases between them. Germline assignment: CDR1 LGHDT and CDR2 YNNKEL (reference sequence). The CDR3 has 14 amino acids. The CDR3 region has the DNA TGTGCCAGCAGCCAATGGCAGGCACAAGAGACCCAGTACTTC. Encoded protein: CASSQWQAQETQYF.

This rearrangement joins TRBV10-3 to TRBJ2-5; 8 nucleotides match TRBD1. CDR1 is ENHRY, CDR2 SYGVKD, per germline. The CDR3 consists of 15 residues. Germline trimming cut 2 bases from V and 4 bases from J; bases unmatched to any gene: 6. CDR3 protein: CAISETGQGRETQYF. The CDR3, as DNA: TGTGCCATCAGTGAGACCGGACAGGGCCGAGAGACCCAGTACTTC.

V gene TRBV10-3 combines with J gene TRBJ1-2; D is unclear. V dropped 0 bases and J dropped 10 bases, with 9 bases sitting between them. Germline V gene data show CDR1 as ENHRY and CDR2 as SYGVKD. The CDR3 length is 12 residues. This CDR3 reads CAISESERVYTF. In nucleotides, the CDR3 is TGTGCCATCAGTGAGTCGGAGAGAGTCTACACCTTC.

The genes are TRBV27 and TRBJ2-1; 10 bases map to TRBD2. The CDR3 is 16 residues long. The germline CDR1 and CDR2 sequences are MNHEY and SMNVEV (reference sequence). Trimming at V came to 6 bases and at J to 3 bases, leaving 8 bases not matched to a gene. The CDR3 sequence: CASRPASGGVYNEQFF. The CDR3 coding sequence is TGTGCCAGCAGGCCTGCAAGCGGGGGGGTCTACAATGAGCAGTTCTTC.